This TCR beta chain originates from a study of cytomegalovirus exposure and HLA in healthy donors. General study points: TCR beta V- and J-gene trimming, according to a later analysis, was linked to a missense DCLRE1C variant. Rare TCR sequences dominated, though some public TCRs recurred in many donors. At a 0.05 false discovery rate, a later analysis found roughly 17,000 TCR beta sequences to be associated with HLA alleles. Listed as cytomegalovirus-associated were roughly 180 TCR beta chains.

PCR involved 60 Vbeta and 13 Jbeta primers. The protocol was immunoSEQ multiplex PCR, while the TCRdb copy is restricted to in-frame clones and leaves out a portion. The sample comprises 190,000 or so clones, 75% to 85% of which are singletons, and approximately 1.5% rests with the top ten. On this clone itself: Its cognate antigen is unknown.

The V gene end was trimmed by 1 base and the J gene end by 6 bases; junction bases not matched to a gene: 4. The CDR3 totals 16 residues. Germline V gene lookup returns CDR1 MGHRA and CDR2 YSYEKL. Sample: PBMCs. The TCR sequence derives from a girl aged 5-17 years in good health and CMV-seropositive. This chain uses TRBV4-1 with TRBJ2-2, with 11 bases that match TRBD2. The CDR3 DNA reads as TGCGCCAGCAGCCAAGCTAGCGGGGGGTGGGCCGGGGAGCTGTTTTTT. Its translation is CASSQASGGWAGELFF.